Listed below are T cell receptor beta chains from one sample, sequenced in a study of T cell changes during pregnancy in multiple sclerosis. The protocol was immunoSEQ multiplex PCR, while the TCRdb copy is restricted to in-frame clones and leaves out a portion. The repertoire has around 57,000 clones, approximately 90% of them found once; the top ten carry 2% to 3%. The source was peripheral blood, collected in the first trimester of pregnancy. The receptor source for this set is a female donor with multiple sclerosis, enrolled in a pregnancy study. Both conserved end residues are part of each CDR3. D genes are given only for firm matches. Where a row states a size, it is once, few, many or the class of an expanded clone; other rows omit it.

CDR3nt: TGTGCCAGCAGCTTGGACAGGGGGCCATATGGCTACACCTTC
CDR3aa: CASSLDRGPYGYTF
j_gene: TRBJ1-2
v_gene: TRBV5-4
d_gene: TRBD1
abundance: .

CDR3nt: TGCGCCAGCAGCCAGGCCACTAGCCCACTCTACGAGCAGTACTTC
CDR3aa: CASSQATSPLYEQYF
j_gene: TRBJ2-7
v_gene: TRBV4-3
d_gene: .
abundance: .

CDR3nt: TGTGCCAGCAGCTTAGCCTCAGTAGAGACCCAGTACTTC
CDR3aa: CASSLASVETQYF
j_gene: TRBJ2-5
v_gene: TRBV7-9
d_gene: .
abundance: .

CDR3nt: TGTGCCAGTAGTCCGTCCGGGACAAACTTCTATGGCTACACCTTC
CDR3aa: CASSPSGTNFYGYTF
j_gene: TRBJ1-2
v_gene: TRBV19
d_gene: .
abundance: .

CDR3nt: TGTGCCAGCAGTAAAAACCTACTAAACACCGGGGAGCTGTTTTTT
CDR3aa: CASSKNLLNTGELFF
j_gene: TRBJ2-2
v_gene: TRBV6-1
d_gene: .
abundance: .

CDR3nt: TGTGCCAGCAGCTTCAGGGATACTGAAAAACTGTTTTTT
CDR3aa: CASSFRDTEKLFF
j_gene: TRBJ1-4
v_gene: TRBV5-5
d_gene: .
abundance: .

CDR3nt: TGTGCCAGCAGTGGGGGGGGCACCGGGGAGCTGTTTTTT
CDR3aa: CASSGGGTGELFF
j_gene: TRBJ2-2
v_gene: TRBV6-1
d_gene: TRBD2
abundance: .

CDR3nt: TGTGCCAGCAGCTTAAGGGTCGGAGGAGAAGCCTATGGCTACACCTTC
CDR3aa: CASSLRVGGEAYGYTF
j_gene: TRBJ1-2
v_gene: TRBV7-3
d_gene: .
abundance: .

CDR3nt: TGTGCCAGCAGCTCACCAAAACGGTACACAGATACGCAGTATTTT
CDR3aa: CASSSPKRYTDTQYF
j_gene: TRBJ2-3
v_gene: TRBV7-8
d_gene: .
abundance: .

CDR3nt: TGTGCCGGTGACTTCACTGGAAACACCATATATTTT
CDR3aa: CAGDFTGNTIYF
j_gene: TRBJ1-3
v_gene: TRBV30
d_gene: .
abundance: few

CDR3nt: TGTGCCAGCAGTTACTCGAAGAGTCCCGGGAACACTGAAGCTTTCTTT
CDR3aa: CASSYSKSPGNTEAFF
j_gene: TRBJ1-1
v_gene: TRBV6-5
d_gene: .
abundance: .

CDR3nt: TGTGCCAGCAGCTTATCGACAGCCATAGGAAACACCATATATTTT
CDR3aa: CASSLSTAIGNTIYF
j_gene: TRBJ1-3
v_gene: TRBV7-7
d_gene: .
abundance: .

CDR3nt: TGTGCCAGCAGTCAGAAGACTAGCGGGAGTTACAATGAGCAGTTCTTC
CDR3aa: CASSQKTSGSYNEQFF
j_gene: TRBJ2-1
v_gene: TRBV6-6
d_gene: TRBD2
abundance: few

CDR3nt: TGTGCCATCCCGGGACAGCCTGAAGCTTTCTTT
CDR3aa: CAIPGQPEAFF
j_gene: TRBJ1-1
v_gene: TRBV7-9
d_gene: TRBD1
abundance: .

CDR3nt: TGCGCCAGCAGCCCGGGACAGGGCCTTCACGAGCAGTACTTC
CDR3aa: CASSPGQGLHEQYF
j_gene: TRBJ2-7
v_gene: TRBV5-1
d_gene: TRBD1
abundance: .

CDR3nt: TGTGCCAGCAGGGGGGACAGCGGTACTGAAGCTTTCTTT
CDR3aa: CASRGDSGTEAFF
j_gene: TRBJ1-1
v_gene: TRBV6-4
d_gene: TRBD1
abundance: .

CDR3nt: TGTGCCAGCAGCCAAGATCCGGTCGTGGGAGGGAGCACAGATACGCAGTATTTT
CDR3aa: CASSQDPVVGGSTDTQYF
j_gene: TRBJ2-3
v_gene: TRBV4-2
d_gene: TRBD2
abundance: .

CDR3nt: TGTGCCATCAGTGGCCGAGGACAGGGGGCATATAGGGACACTGAAGCTTTCTTT
CDR3aa: CAISGRGQGAYRDTEAFF
j_gene: TRBJ1-1
v_gene: TRBV10-3
d_gene: TRBD1
abundance: .

CDR3nt: TGTGCCAGCAGCTTCGGACAGGGGAGCACAGATACGCAGTATTTT
CDR3aa: CASSFGQGSTDTQYF
j_gene: TRBJ2-3
v_gene: TRBV11-2
d_gene: TRBD1
abundance: .

CDR3nt: TGCGCCAGCAGCTTAGGACTAGCGGGAGATTGGGAGACCCAGTACTTC
CDR3aa: CASSLGLAGDWETQYF
j_gene: TRBJ2-5
v_gene: TRBV5-1
d_gene: TRBD2
abundance: .

CDR3nt: TGTGCCAGCAGTTATAGTAGCAGCGGGAGGGAGGAGACCCAGTACTTC
CDR3aa: CASSYSSSGREETQYF
j_gene: TRBJ2-5
v_gene: TRBV6-5
d_gene: TRBD2
abundance: .

CDR3nt: TGTGCCACCCTCTCCTGGGCGGGAGAAGACGGGGAGCTGTTTTTT
CDR3aa: CATLSWAGEDGELFF
j_gene: TRBJ2-2
v_gene: TRBV5-6
d_gene: TRBD2
abundance: .

CDR3nt: TGTGCCAGCAGCTTACAGACAGGGGGTCCAGATACGCAGTATTTT
CDR3aa: CASSLQTGGPDTQYF
j_gene: TRBJ2-3
v_gene: TRBV27
d_gene: TRBD1
abundance: .

CDR3nt: TGTGCCAGCAGCAGGGGGATTAATAACTATGGCTACACCTTC
CDR3aa: CASSRGINNYGYTF
j_gene: TRBJ1-2
v_gene: TRBV27
d_gene: TRBD1
abundance: once

CDR3nt: TGTGCCAGCAGTCGGGGGGGGACGGCAGCTTTCTTT
CDR3aa: CASSRGGTAAFF
j_gene: TRBJ1-1
v_gene: TRBV6-5
d_gene: .
abundance: .

CDR3nt: TGTGCCAGCAGCTTCGGAGGGGGGACAGGGGGCACCGGGGAGCTGTTTTTT
CDR3aa: CASSFGGGTGGTGELFF
j_gene: TRBJ2-2
v_gene: TRBV7-8
d_gene: TRBD1
abundance: .

CDR3nt: TGCGCCAGCAGCTTGGGGACTAGCGGGAGGTCCAATGAGCAGTTCTTC
CDR3aa: CASSLGTSGRSNEQFF
j_gene: TRBJ2-1
v_gene: TRBV5-1
d_gene: TRBD2
abundance: .

CDR3nt: TGTGCCAGCAGTTTAGTCGCGGACAGCTCTGGAAACACCATATATTTT
CDR3aa: CASSLVADSSGNTIYF
j_gene: TRBJ1-3
v_gene: TRBV27
d_gene: .
abundance: .

CDR3nt: TGTGCCAGTAGCACAGTCGCGGGAGGGCCAAATGAGCAGTTCTTC
CDR3aa: CASSTVAGGPNEQFF
j_gene: TRBJ2-1
v_gene: TRBV19
d_gene: TRBD2
abundance: .

CDR3nt: TGTGCCACCAGCGGACTAGTGGGCTTTTTAGAGACCCAGTACTTC
CDR3aa: CATSGLVGFLETQYF
j_gene: TRBJ2-5
v_gene: TRBV15
d_gene: TRBD2
abundance: .

CDR3nt: TGTGCCAGCAGCTTAGTGACAGCCTACGAGCAGTACTTC
CDR3aa: CASSLVTAYEQYF
j_gene: TRBJ2-7
v_gene: TRBV7-2
d_gene: .
abundance: few

CDR3nt: TGTGCCAGCTCACCCCCGAGCGGGGGGGCCTACGAGCAGTACTTC
CDR3aa: CASSPPSGGAYEQYF
j_gene: TRBJ2-7
v_gene: TRBV18
d_gene: TRBD2
abundance: .

CDR3nt: TGTGCCACCATTGGGACTACCACATGGCACGAGCAGTACTTC
CDR3aa: CATIGTTTWHEQYF
j_gene: TRBJ2-7
v_gene: TRBV5-4
d_gene: TRBD2
abundance: .

CDR3nt: TGTGCCAGCAGCCTCAGGGGCCTTCAAGAGACCCAGTACTTC
CDR3aa: CASSLRGLQETQYF
j_gene: TRBJ2-5
v_gene: TRBV9
d_gene: .
abundance: .

CDR3nt: TGCGCCAGCAGCCCGGTCCCGGGACAGGGGGCGGCGGAGTACACTGAAGCTTTCTTT
CDR3aa: CASSPVPGQGAAEYTEAFF
j_gene: TRBJ1-1
v_gene: TRBV5-1
d_gene: TRBD1
abundance: .

CDR3nt: TGTGCCAGCAGCTCTACAGGGGACCGAGGCTACACCTTC
CDR3aa: CASSSTGDRGYTF
j_gene: TRBJ1-2
v_gene: TRBV5-5
d_gene: TRBD1
abundance: .

CDR3nt: TGTGCCAGCATTTTCAGGGGGGCAGCTAGCTCTGGGGCCAACGTCCTGACTTTC
CDR3aa: CASIFRGAASSGANVLTF
j_gene: TRBJ2-6
v_gene: TRBV2
d_gene: .
abundance: .

CDR3nt: TGTGCCAGCAGCCCCGGGGCCGGGAGGGCGTACAATGAGCAGTTCTTC
CDR3aa: CASSPGAGRAYNEQFF
j_gene: TRBJ2-1
v_gene: TRBV14
d_gene: TRBD2
abundance: .

CDR3nt: TGTGCCAGCAGTCGTAACAGGGGGCTAACGATCTACGAGCAGTACTTC
CDR3aa: CASSRNRGLTIYEQYF
j_gene: TRBJ2-7
v_gene: TRBV2
d_gene: TRBD1
abundance: .

CDR3nt: TGTGCCAGCAGCTGGACAGGGGACACTGAAGCTTTCTTT
CDR3aa: CASSWTGDTEAFF
j_gene: TRBJ1-1
v_gene: TRBV11-3
d_gene: TRBD1
abundance: .

CDR3nt: TGTGCCAGCTCACCAACAGATAACTATGGCTACACCTTC
CDR3aa: CASSPTDNYGYTF
j_gene: TRBJ1-2
v_gene: TRBV18
d_gene: .
abundance: .

CDR3nt: TGTGCCAGCTCACCACCGCAGTCTTACGGGAGGGAGGCCGCCGGGGAGCTGTTTTTT
CDR3aa: CASSPPQSYGREAAGELFF
j_gene: TRBJ2-2
v_gene: TRBV18
d_gene: TRBD2
abundance: .

CDR3nt: TGTGCCAGCAGCGCGATATTTAAAGGACACACCTCTGGAAACACCATATATTTT
CDR3aa: CASSAIFKGHTSGNTIYF
j_gene: TRBJ1-3
v_gene: TRBV2
d_gene: .
abundance: .

CDR3nt: TGTGCCAGCAGCTTATTCCCAGGGGATTATGGCTACACCTTC
CDR3aa: CASSLFPGDYGYTF
j_gene: TRBJ1-2
v_gene: TRBV7-9
d_gene: .
abundance: once

CDR3nt: TGTGCCAGCATCCTCTCAGGACAGGGGACTGGCTACACCTTC
CDR3aa: CASILSGQGTGYTF
j_gene: TRBJ1-2
v_gene: TRBV6-1
d_gene: TRBD1
abundance: once

CDR3nt: TGTGCCAGCAGCCTACCAGACTCCTACCTCTATGGCTACACCTTC
CDR3aa: CASSLPDSYLYGYTF
j_gene: TRBJ1-2
v_gene: TRBV5-6
d_gene: .
abundance: .

CDR3nt: TGTGCCAGCAGAGTCGGGACACTAATGAACACTGAAGCTTTCTTT
CDR3aa: CASRVGTLMNTEAFF
j_gene: TRBJ1-1
v_gene: TRBV6-1
d_gene: .
abundance: .